The 20 T cell receptor beta chains below all came from one sample that was sequenced in a study of blood T cell repertoires in COVID-19. The assay was immunoSEQ multiplex PCR, and TCRdb's table has in-frame clones only and misses some. The data contain about 190,000 clones, 70% to 85% of them seen just once; the ten biggest clones take up 3.2%. Sequences were obtained from PBMCs or T cells enriched from blood (not recorded which). The origin of the receptors is a young woman who had recovered from COVID-19.

This clone was seen a single time. The CDR3 protein is CASSQDPEQVGEKLFF. CDR3 DNA: TGCGCCAGCAGCCAAGATCCGGAGCAAGTGGGTGAAAAACTGTTTTTT. The V call is TRBV4-1, the J call TRBJ1-4; unclear D gene. CDR1 and CDR2 from the germline V gene are MGHRA and YSYEKL. Trimming removed 0 bases at V and 7 bases at J, with 15 bases between. The CDR3 is made up of 16 amino acids.

The chain employs TRBV14 and TRBJ2-7; D is ambiguous. CDR1 and CDR2 (germline): SGHDN, FVKESK. This CDR3 spans 12 amino acids. CDR3 nucleotide sequence: TGTGCCAGCAGCCAAGATTGGCAGGATGATTGCGTC. Its translation is CASSQDWQDDCV.

The V and J genes are TRBV6-5 and TRBJ1-3; D uncertain. CDR1 is MNHEY, CDR2 SVGAGI, per germline. The V and J ends lost 7 bases and 4 bases respectively, with 11 bases between them. The CDR3 consists of 13 residues. The CDR3 DNA sequence: TGTGCCAGCACCCGGTTAGCGGGAAACACCATATATTTT. This codes for CASTRLAGNTIYF.

The V call is TRBV6-1, the J call TRBJ1-2; D unclear. The CDR3 runs 15 residues. The germline gives CDR1 MNHNS, CDR2 SASEGT. The V end lost 3 bases, the J end lost 5 bases, and 16 bases lay between the germline ends. This CDR3 is CASSDKGEMKYGYTF. The DNA for the CDR3 is TGTGCCAGCAGTGACAAGGGAGAAATGAAATATGGCTACACCTTC.

This sequence joins TRBV10-2 and TRBJ1-5; 8 bases align to TRBD1. V gave up 6 bases and J gave up 3 bases; unmatched junction bases: 7. The germline V gene encodes CDR1 WSHSY and CDR2 SAAADI. CDR3 size: 15 residues. The CDR3: CASRWTGRDNQPQHF. Here the CDR3 DNA reads TGCGCCAGCAGGTGGACAGGGAGGGACAATCAGCCCCAGCATTTT.

The rearrangement joins TRBV28 to TRBJ1-5; D gene ambiguous. With 5 bases removed from V and 7 bases from J, the gap between germline ends came to 15 bases. This CDR3 has 14 amino acids. Germline CDR1 MDHEN, CDR2 SYDVKM. The CDR3: CASSPPGFGQPQHF. Here the CDR3 DNA reads TGTGCCAGCAGTCCCCCGGGGTTCGGGCAGCCCCAGCATTTT.

This chain connects TRBV3-1 (or the pseudogene TRBV3-2) to TRBJ2-7, with D tentatively TRBD2 (5 bases). The V gene lost 1 base and the J gene lost 2 bases, with 18 bases spanning the gap. CDR3 size: 17 residues. Germline V gives CDR1 LGHDT, CDR2 YNNKEL (reference sequence). CDR3 nucleotides: TGTGCCAGCAGCCAAGGAGCTAGCTTAAAGCGTACCTACGAGCAGTACTTC. Protein: CASSQGASLKRTYEQYF.

In this sample, this clone turned up once. This rearrangement joins TRBV20-1 to TRBJ2-5; D not certain. V dropped 6 bases and J dropped 4 bases, with 9 bases sitting between them. There are 11 residues in the CDR3. The germline V gene has CDR1 DFQATT and CDR2 SNEGSKA (reference sequence). CDR3 in DNA: TGCAGTGCGATAACTGGAGAGACCCAGTACTTC. Protein product: CSAITGETQYF.

The chain is built from TRBV6-5 and TRBJ1-2; D is undetermined. V lost 7 bases and J 0 bases, leaving 9 bases between the germline ends. Germline V gene lookup returns CDR1 MNHEY and CDR2 SVGAGI. This CDR3 has 13 amino acids. The CDR3 region is CASIRGSNYGYTF. The CDR3 DNA is TGTGCCAGCATCCGGGGATCTAACTATGGCTACACCTTC.

J is TRBJ1-2 and V is TRBV11-3; D not resolved. This CDR3 contains 12 residues. V was cut by 0 bases and J by 8 bases, with 7 bases left in between. Germline lookup yields CDR1 SGHNT and CDR2 YENEEA. The CDR3 sequence: CASSLDGVGYTF. The CDR3 nucleotides read TGTGCCAGCAGCTTAGATGGAGTGGGCTACACCTTC.

The chain carries TRBV30 and TRBJ1-1, with TRBD1 identical over 7 bases. The CDR3 loop spans 15 amino acids. The germline V gene has CDR1 GTSNPN and CDR2 SVGIG (reference sequence). V was pared by 2 bases and J by 1 base, with 7 bases of the junction left unmatched. The CDR3 loop is CAWSPLDRTNTEAFF. The DNA for the CDR3 is TGTGCCTGGAGTCCTCTGGACAGGACGAACACTGAAGCTTTCTTT.

The rearrangement joins TRBV25-1 to TRBJ1-3; D uncertain. V lost 4 bases to trimming and J lost 3 bases, with 10 bases between them. CDR3 length equals 14 residues. Germline loops: CDR1 MGHDK, CDR2 SYGVNS. CDR3: CASSGGFGGNTIYF. The CDR3 DNA is TGTGCCAGCAGTGGAGGTTTCGGTGGAAACACCATATATTTT.

V is TRBV3-1 (or the pseudogene TRBV3-2) and J is TRBJ1-3; 10 nucleotides agree with TRBD1. Trimming removed 4 bases from V and 1 base from J; junction bases left unmatched: 4. Germline values: CDR1 LGHDT, CDR2 YNNKEL (reference sequence). CDR3 length equals 16 residues. The CDR3 here is CASSPPGQGSGNTIYF. The CDR3 DNA follows: TGTGCCAGCAGCCCCCCGGGACAGGGGTCTGGAAACACCATATATTTT.

The chain is built from TRBV27 and TRBJ2-3, with D maybe TRBD1 (6 bases). Trimming took off 3 bases at V and 6 bases at J, with 22 bases between the two ends. CDR1 and CDR2 (germline): MNHEY, SMNVEV (reference sequence). The CDR3 has 17 residues. The CDR3 protein is CASSFIRGNEARDTQYF. The CDR3 DNA follows: TGTGCCAGCAGTTTCATCAGGGGAAACGAGGCGAGGGATACGCAGTATTTT.

The chain has TRBV5-1 and TRBJ2-3, with TRBD2 matching 9 bases. The germline gives CDR1 SGHRS, CDR2 YFSETQ. V lost 4 bases and J lost 3; bases outside the gene matches: 12. The CDR3 spans 17 residues. In DNA, the CDR3 is TGCGCCAGCAGCCCGGTGGCGGGAGGGCCTCGTACAGATACGCAGTATTTT. Residues: CASSPVAGGPRTDTQYF.

This clone was seen a few times. The chain joins TRBV5-4 to TRBJ2-1; TRBD2 aligns across 7 bases. The CDR3 has 13 amino acids. With 5 bases clipped from V and 10 bases from J, the junction kept 9 bases outside the gene matches. From germline, CDR1 is SGHNT and CDR2 YYREEE (reference sequence). In DNA form, the CDR3 reads TGTGCCAGCAGTTCCGGGACTATCAGCGAGCAGTTCTTC. It specifies CASSSGTISEQFF. The variable domain in full, completed from reference TRBV5-4 and TRBJ2-1, reads ETGVTQSPTHLIKTRGQQVTLRCSSQSGHNTVSWYQQALGQGPQFIFQYYREEENGRGNFPPRFSGLQFPNYSSELNVNALELDDSALYLCASSSGTISEQFFGPGTRLTVL.

The rearrangement links TRBV6-5 to TRBJ2-5, with a weak D call TRBD2 (6 bases). CDR1 is MNHEY and CDR2 is SVGAGI in the germline V gene. The CDR3 has 12 amino acids. Trimming took 10 bases from V and 5 from J, leaving 14 bases between them. The CDR3 coding sequence is TGTGCCACCAGACTAGGTCAGGAGACCCAGTACTTC. Translation: CATRLGQETQYF.

This clone was recorded only once. The rearrangement uses TRBV14 and TRBJ2-1; 8 bases agree with TRBD2. Trimming at V came to 3 bases and at J to 3 bases, leaving 13 bases not matched to a gene. The CDR3 contains 18 residues. The germline gives CDR1 SGHDN, CDR2 FVKESK. The chain's CDR3 is CASSHLISGGPRYNEQFF. In DNA form, the CDR3 reads TGTGCCAGCAGCCATCTTATATCGGGGGGGCCCCGCTACAATGAGCAGTTCTTC.

This chain links TRBV19 with TRBJ2-7; D gene uncertain. This CDR3 is built from 15 residues. CDR1 is LNHDA and CDR2 is SQIVND in the germline V gene (reference sequence). Trimming took off 1 base at V and 3 bases at J, with 13 bases between the two ends. CDR3 DNA sequence: TGTGCCAGTAGTATAGCCAGACTGATCTTCTACGAGCAGTACTTC. Translating gives CASSIARLIFYEQYF.

V is TRBV6-5 and J is TRBJ1-3, with unresolved D. The germline V and J ends were trimmed by 4 bases and 2 bases, with 3 bases remaining between them. Germline loops: CDR1 MNHEY, CDR2 SVGAGI. CDR3 length: 12 amino acids. The CDR3 DNA reads TGTGCCAGCAGTTCAACTGGAAACACCATATATTTT. Translation: CASSSTGNTIYF.